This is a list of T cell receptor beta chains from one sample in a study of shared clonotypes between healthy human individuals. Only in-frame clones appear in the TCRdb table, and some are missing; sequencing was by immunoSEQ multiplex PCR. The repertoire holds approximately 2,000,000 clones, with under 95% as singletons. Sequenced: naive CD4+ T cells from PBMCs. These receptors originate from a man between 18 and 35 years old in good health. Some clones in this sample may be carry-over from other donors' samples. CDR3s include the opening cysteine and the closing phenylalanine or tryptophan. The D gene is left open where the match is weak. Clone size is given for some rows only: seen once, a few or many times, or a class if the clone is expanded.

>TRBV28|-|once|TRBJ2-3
TGTGCCAGCAGTCAGCAAGAGGGGACAGATACGCAGTATTTT
CASSQQEGTDTQYF
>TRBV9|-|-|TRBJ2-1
TGTGCCAGCAGCGTACAAAGCTCCTACAATGAGCAGTTCTTC
CASSVQSSYNEQFF
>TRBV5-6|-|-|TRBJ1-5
TGTGCCAGCAGCCCTACAGGAGGCAATCAGCCCCAGCATTTT
CASSPTGGNQPQHF
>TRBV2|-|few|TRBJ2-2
TGTGCCAGCAGTGAAGAGGGGGTTGGGGAGCTGTTTTTT
CASSEEGVGELFF
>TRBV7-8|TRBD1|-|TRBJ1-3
TGTGCCAGCAGCGGACAGGGGTTGGACACCATATATTTT
CASSGQGLDTIYF
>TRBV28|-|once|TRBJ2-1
TGTGCCAGCAGTTTGCACGGCAACAATGAGCAGTTCTTC
CASSLHGNNEQFF
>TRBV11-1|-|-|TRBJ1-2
TGTGCCAGCAGCTTTCGACTGGGGCAGGAAGAATCCTACACCTTC
CASSFRLGQEESYTF
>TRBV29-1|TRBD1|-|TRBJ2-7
TGCAGCGTGAAGGACAGGGGGCACTCCTACGAGCAGTACTTC
CSVKDRGHSYEQYF
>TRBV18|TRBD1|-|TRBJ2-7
TGTGCCAGCTCACCCCCGACAGGGGGAGGCTACGAGCAGTACTTC
CASSPPTGGGYEQYF
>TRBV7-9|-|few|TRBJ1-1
TGTGCCAGCAGGACAGCGAACACTGAAGCTTTCTTT
CASRTANTEAFF
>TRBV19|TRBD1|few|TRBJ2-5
TGTGCCAGTAGCCCCAGGACAGGGCCCCAAGAGACCCAGTACTTC
CASSPRTGPQETQYF
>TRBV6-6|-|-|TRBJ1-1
TGTGCCAGCAGTTACTCGAGAGTAGACCCCGTCTTT
CASSYSRVDPVF
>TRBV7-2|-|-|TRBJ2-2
TGTGCCAGCAGCTTAGGGGTCGCCGGGGAGCTGTTTTTT
CASSLGVAGELFF
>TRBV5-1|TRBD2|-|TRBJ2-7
TGCGCCAGCAGCTCTACGCAAACTAGCGGGATAATCGCGAGCTCCTACGAGCAGTACTTC
CASSSTQTSGIIASSYEQYF
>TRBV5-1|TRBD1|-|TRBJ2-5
TGCGCCAGCACCACCGGGACAGCACAAGAGACCCAGTACTTC
CASTTGTAQETQYF
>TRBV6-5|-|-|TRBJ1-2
TGTGCCAGCAGTTACGACGGCCGGGGTGAGGGCTACACCTTC
CASSYDGRGEGYTF
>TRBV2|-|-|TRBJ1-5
TGTGCCAGCAGTGTAGAAAGTAATCAGCCCCAGCATTTT
CASSVESNQPQHF
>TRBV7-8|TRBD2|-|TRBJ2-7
TGTGCCAGCAGCTATGAGACTAGCGGGACTTACGAGCAGTACTTC
CASSYETSGTYEQYF
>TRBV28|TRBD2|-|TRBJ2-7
TGTGCCAGCAGTCCAGCGGGATACGAGCAGTACTTC
CASSPAGYEQYF
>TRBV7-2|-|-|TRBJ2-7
TGTGCCAGCAGTATCAGCGGCTCCTACGAGCAGTACTTC
CASSISGSYEQYF
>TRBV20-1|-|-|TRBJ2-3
TGCAGTGCTAGTTTTTCAGATACGCAGTATTTT
CSASFSDTQYF
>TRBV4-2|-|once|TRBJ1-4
TGTGCCAGCAGCCAAGGGGTAGGGGCAACTAATGAAAAACTGTTTTTT
CASSQGVGATNEKLFF
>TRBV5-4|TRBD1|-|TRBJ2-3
TGTGCCAGCAGCTCGCGGACAGGGGGGGCAGATACGCAGTATTTT
CASSSRTGGADTQYF
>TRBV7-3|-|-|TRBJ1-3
TGTGCCAGCAGCTTAGCGGGGCCCAGGGGTTCCACCATATATTTT
CASSLAGPRGSTIYF
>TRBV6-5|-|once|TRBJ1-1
TGTGCCAGCAGTTATCCCTCCAGCGCCGGGGAAACTGAAGCTTTCTTT
CASSYPSSAGETEAFF
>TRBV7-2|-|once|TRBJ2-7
TGTGCCAGCAGACGGGACATCTACTACGAGCAGTACTTC
CASRRDIYYEQYF
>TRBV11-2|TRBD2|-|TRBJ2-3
TGTGCCAGCAGCCCGGGACTAGCGGTTCCTTGGACAGATACGCAGTATTTT
CASSPGLAVPWTDTQYF
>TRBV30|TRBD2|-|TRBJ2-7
TGTGCCTGGAGTGTTGCTAGCGGCTACGAGCAGTACTTC
CAWSVASGYEQYF
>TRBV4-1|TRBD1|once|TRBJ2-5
TGCGCCAGCAGCCAAGATGGGTACAGGGGAAGCGAGACCCAGTACTTC
CASSQDGYRGSETQYF
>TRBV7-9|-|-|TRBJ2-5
TGTGCCAGCAGCCCAAATCGGTTGGGGGCACGGGAGACCCAGTACTTC
CASSPNRLGARETQYF
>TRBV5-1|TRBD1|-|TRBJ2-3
TGCGCCAGCAGTTACATAGGGACAGGGAGCACAGATACGCAGTATTTT
CASSYIGTGSTDTQYF
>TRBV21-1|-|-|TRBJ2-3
TGTGCCACGCCCGGGACTAGCACAGATACGCAGTATTTT
CATPGTSTDTQYF
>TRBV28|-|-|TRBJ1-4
TGTGCCAGCAGTTTAAGAGGGGCGGATGAAAAACTGTTTTTT
CASSLRGADEKLFF
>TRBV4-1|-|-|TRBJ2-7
TGCGCTAGCAGCCAAGGCCCCCGTAAGTACTTC
CASSQGPRKYF
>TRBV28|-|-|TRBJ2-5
TGTGCCAGCAGTTTGCGAGGGTCAGAGACCCAGTACTTC
CASSLRGSETQYF
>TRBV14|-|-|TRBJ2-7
TGTGCCAGCAGCCAAGTCCAGGCAGGCTCTTGGGACTACGAGCAGTACTTC
CASSQVQAGSWDYEQYF
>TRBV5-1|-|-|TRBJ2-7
TGCGCCAGCAGCTTGACGTCTCCACCCTACGAGCAGTACTTC
CASSLTSPPYEQYF
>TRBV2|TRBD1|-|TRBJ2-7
TGTGCCAGCAGTGCTTCGGACAGGGAATTGGGAGAGCAGTACTTC
CASSASDRELGEQYF
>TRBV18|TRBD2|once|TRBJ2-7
TGTGCCAGCTCACCAGTATCTAGCGGGAGCTACGAGCAGTACTTC
CASSPVSSGSYEQYF
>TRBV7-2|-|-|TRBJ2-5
TGTGCCAGCAGCTTAGATTGGACCCAGTACTTC
CASSLDWTQYF
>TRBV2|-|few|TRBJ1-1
TGTGCCAGCCTTTCGGGCACTGAAGCTTTCTTT
CASLSGTEAFF
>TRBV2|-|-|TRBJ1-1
TGTGCCAGCAGTGAAGGAGTTAACACTGAAGCTTTCTTT
CASSEGVNTEAFF
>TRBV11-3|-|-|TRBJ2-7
TGTGCCAGCAGAAGAAGCCCCGGTTACGAGCAGTACTTC
CASRRSPGYEQYF
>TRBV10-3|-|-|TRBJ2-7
TGTGCCATCAGTGATAGAGGACAAAACTCCTACGAGCAGTACTTC
CAISDRGQNSYEQYF
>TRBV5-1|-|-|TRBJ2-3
TGCGCCAGCAGCTTAACGACCATCCCAGATACGCAGTATTTT
CASSLTTIPDTQYF
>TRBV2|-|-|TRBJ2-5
TGTGCCAGCAGTGAAATGGCGCCTCCCCTGGGGACCCAGTACTTC
CASSEMAPPLGTQYF
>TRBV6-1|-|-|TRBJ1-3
TGTGCCAGCAGCACTAGTACCCCGGGGACGGGGGCACATTTT
CASSTSTPGTGAHF
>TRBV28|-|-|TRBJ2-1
TGTGCCAGCGCCGGGGGACACTCCTACAATGAGCAGTTCTTC
CASAGGHSYNEQFF